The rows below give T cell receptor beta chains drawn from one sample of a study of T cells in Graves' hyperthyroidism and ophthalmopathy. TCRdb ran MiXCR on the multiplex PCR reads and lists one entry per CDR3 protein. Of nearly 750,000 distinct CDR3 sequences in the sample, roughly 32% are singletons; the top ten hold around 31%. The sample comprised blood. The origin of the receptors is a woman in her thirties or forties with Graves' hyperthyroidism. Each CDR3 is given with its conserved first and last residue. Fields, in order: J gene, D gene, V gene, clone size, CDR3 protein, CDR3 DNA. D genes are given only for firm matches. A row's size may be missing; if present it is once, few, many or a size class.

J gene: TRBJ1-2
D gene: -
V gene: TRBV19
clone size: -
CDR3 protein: CASSPAGTHYGYTF
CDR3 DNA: TGTGCCAGTAGTCCGGCTGGGACTCACTATGGCTACACCTTC

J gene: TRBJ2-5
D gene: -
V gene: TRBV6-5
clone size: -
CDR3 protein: CAISYNSDQETQYF
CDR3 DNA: TGTGCCATCAGTTACAACTCCGACCAAGAGACCCAGTACTTC

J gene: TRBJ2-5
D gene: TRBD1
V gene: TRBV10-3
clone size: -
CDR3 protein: CASSPGQGYWTQYF
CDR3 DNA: TGTGCCAGCTCCCCGGGACAGGGTTATTGGACCCAGTACTTC

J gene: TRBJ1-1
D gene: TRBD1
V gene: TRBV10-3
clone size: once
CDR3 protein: CASSYSSGGGDTEAFF
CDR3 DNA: TGTGCCAGCAGTTACTCTTCAGGGGGGGGAGACACTGAAGCTTTCTTT

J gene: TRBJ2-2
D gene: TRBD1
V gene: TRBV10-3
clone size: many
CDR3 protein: CATTARQGAYTGELFF
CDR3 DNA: TGTGCCACTACTGCACGACAGGGGGCATACACCGGGGAGCTGTTTTTT

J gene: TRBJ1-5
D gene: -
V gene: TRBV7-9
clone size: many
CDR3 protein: CASSLEEGQPQHF
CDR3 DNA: TGTGCCAGCAGCTTAGAGGAGGGTCAGCCCCAGCATTTT

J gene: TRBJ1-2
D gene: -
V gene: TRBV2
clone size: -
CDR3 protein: CASSVNDYGYTF
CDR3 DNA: TGTGCCAGCTCGGTGAATGACTATGGCTACACCTTC

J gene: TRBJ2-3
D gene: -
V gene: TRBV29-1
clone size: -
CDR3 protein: CSADGPNTDTQYF
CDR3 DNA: TGCAGCGCCGACGGGCCTAACACAGATACGCAGTATTTT

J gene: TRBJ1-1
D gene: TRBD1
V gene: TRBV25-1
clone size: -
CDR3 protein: CASSESKGQGNTEAFF
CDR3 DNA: TGTGCCAGCAGTGAATCCAAGGGACAGGGGAACACTGAAGCTTTCTTT

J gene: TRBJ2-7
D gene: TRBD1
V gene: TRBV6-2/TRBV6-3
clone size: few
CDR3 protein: CASSSAGTGGNEQYF
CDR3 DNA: TGTGCCAGCAGTTCTGCCGGGACAGGGGGGAACGAGCAGTACTTC

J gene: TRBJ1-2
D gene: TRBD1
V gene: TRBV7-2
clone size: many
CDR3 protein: CASSWTGNYGYTF
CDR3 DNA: TGTGCCAGCAGCTGGACAGGGAACTATGGCTACACCTTC

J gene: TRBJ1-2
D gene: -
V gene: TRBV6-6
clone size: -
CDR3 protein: CASSYVGAQVYGYTF
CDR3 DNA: TGTGCCAGCAGTTATGTGGGGGCGCAAGTCTATGGCTACACCTTC

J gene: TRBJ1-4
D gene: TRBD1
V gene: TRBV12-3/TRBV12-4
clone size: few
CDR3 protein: CASSVQGAWEKLFF
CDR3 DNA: TGTGCCAGCAGTGTACAGGGGGCTTGGGAAAAACTGTTTTTT

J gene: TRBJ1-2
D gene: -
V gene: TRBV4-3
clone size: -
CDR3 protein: CASSQDLGTAGYTF
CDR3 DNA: TGCGCCAGCAGCCAAGATCTGGGGACTGCTGGCTACACCTTC

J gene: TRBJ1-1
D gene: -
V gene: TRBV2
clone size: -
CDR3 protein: CASSPGGIQAFF
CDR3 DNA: TGTGCCAGCAGCCCTGGGGGCATCCAAGCTTTCTTT

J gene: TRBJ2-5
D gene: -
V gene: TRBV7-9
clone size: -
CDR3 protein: CASRPKGGGETQYF
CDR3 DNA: TGTGCCAGCAGACCCAAGGGTGGTGGAGAGACCCAGTACTTC

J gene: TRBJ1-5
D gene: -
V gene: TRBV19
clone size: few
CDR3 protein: CASREWGDQPQHF
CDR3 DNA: TGTGCCAGTAGGGAGTGGGGTGATCAGCCCCAGCATTTT

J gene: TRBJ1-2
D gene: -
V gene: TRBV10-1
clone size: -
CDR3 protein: CASSEAGGNYGYTF
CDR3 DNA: TGCGCCAGCAGTGAGGCGGGGGGCAACTATGGCTACACCTTC

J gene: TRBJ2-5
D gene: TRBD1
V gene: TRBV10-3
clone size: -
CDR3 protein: CAITSGVEGAQTQYF
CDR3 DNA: TGTGCCATCACTTCGGGTGTCGAGGGGGCGCAGACCCAGTACTTC

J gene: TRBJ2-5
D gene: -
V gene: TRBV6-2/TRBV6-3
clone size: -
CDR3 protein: CASSLRTSQETQYF
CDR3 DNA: TGTGCCAGCAGTCTCAGGACGTCTCAAGAGACCCAGTACTTC

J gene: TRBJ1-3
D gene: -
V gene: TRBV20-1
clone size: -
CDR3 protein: CSAPVGGVGGNTIYF
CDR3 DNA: TGCAGTGCCCCTGTGGGCGGAGTCGGAGGAAACACCATATATTTT

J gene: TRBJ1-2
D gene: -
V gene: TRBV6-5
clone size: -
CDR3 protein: CASRNMARGDGYTF
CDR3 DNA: TGTGCCAGCAGAAATATGGCGAGGGGAGACGGCTACACCTTC

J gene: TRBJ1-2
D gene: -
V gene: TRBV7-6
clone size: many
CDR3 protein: CASSPSWAYGYTF
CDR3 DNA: TGTGCCAGCAGCCCCAGCTGGGCCTATGGCTACACCTTC

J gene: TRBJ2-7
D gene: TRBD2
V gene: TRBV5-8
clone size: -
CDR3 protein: CASRRSGNYEQYF
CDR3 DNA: TGTGCCAGCAGACGGAGCGGGAACTACGAGCAGTACTTC

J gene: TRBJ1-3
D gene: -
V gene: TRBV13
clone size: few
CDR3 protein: CASSLTSGSSSGNTIYF
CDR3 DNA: TGTGCCAGCAGCTTAACTTCAGGGTCTTCCTCGGGAAACACCATATATTTT

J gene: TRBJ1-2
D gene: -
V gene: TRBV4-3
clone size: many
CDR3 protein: CASSHEGGFRGYTF
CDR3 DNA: TGCGCCAGCAGCCACGAGGGGGGATTCCGTGGCTACACCTTC

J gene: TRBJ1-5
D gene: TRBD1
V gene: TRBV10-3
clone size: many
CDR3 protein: CAISDGTGEGPQHF
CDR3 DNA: TGTGCCATCAGTGACGGGACAGGGGAGGGGCCCCAGCATTTT

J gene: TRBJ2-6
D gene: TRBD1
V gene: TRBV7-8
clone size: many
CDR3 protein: CASSSRQGGSSGANVLTF
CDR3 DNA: TGTGCCAGCAGCTCCCGACAGGGTGGATCCTCTGGGGCCAACGTCCTGACTTTC

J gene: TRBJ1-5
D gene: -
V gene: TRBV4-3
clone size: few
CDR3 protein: CASSQQWTVNQPQHF
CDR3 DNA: TGCGCCAGCAGCCAACAGTGGACAGTCAATCAGCCCCAGCATTTT

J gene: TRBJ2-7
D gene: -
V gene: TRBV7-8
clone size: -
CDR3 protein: CASSLVGDTYEQYF
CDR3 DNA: TGTGCCAGCAGCTTAGTTGGGGACACCTACGAGCAGTACTTC

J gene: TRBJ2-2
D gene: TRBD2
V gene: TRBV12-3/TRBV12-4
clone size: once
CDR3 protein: CASSLSGMYNEQFF
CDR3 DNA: TGTGCCAGCAGTTTAAGCGGGATGTACAATGAGCAGTTTTTT

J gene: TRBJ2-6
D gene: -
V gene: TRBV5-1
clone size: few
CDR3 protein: CASSLAGWGTGANVLTF
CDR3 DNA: TGCGCCAGCAGCTTGGCCGGATGGGGTACTGGGGCCAACGTCCTGACTTTC

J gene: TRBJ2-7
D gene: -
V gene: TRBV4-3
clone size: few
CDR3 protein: CASSQRLPGTSSSYEQYF
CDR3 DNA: TGCGCCAGCAGCCAACGCCTACCGGGAACGTCAAGCTCCTACGAGCAGTACTTC

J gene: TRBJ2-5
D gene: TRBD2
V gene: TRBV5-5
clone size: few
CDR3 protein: CASSLSLAGGYGGTQYF
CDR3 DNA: TGTGCCAGCAGCTTATCACTAGCGGGAGGGTACGGGGGGACCCAGTACTTC

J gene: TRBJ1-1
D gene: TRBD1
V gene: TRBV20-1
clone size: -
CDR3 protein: CSARLTGGNTEAFF
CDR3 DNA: TGCAGTGCTAGGCTTACAGGGGGGAACACTGAAGCTTTCTTT

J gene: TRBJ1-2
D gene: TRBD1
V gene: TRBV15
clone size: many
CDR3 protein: CATSSWDRNYGYTF
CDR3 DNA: TGTGCCACCAGCAGTTGGGACAGAAACTATGGCTACACCTTC

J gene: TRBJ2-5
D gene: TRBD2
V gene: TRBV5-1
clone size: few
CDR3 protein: CASSLAATSRQETQYF
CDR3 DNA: TGCGCCAGCAGCTTGGCGGCGACTAGCAGACAAGAGACCCAGTACTTC

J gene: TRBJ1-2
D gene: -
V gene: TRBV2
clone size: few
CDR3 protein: CASSLSPMWGREVTMDSYTF
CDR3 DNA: TGTGCCAGCAGTTTATCGCCTATGTGGGGGCGCGAAGTAACGATGGATAGCTACACCTTC

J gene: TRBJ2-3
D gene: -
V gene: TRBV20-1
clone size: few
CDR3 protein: CSARAFTDTQYF
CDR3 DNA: TGCAGTGCTAGAGCCTTCACAGATACGCAGTATTTT

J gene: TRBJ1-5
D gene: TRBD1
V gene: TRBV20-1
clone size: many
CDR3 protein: CSASKGSGTGEQPQHF
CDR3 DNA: TGCAGTGCTAGTAAGGGTAGCGGCACAGGGGAACAGCCCCAGCATTTT

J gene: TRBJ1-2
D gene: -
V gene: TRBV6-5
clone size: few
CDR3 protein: CASSYGQTPNYGYTF
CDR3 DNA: TGTGCCAGCAGTTACGGACAGACCCCTAACTATGGCTACACCTTC

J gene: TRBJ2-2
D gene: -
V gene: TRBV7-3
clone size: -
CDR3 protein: CASSPRQGTQNTGELFF
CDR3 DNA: TGTGCCAGCAGCCCCCGGCAGGGGACACAGAACACCGGGGAGCTGTTTTTT

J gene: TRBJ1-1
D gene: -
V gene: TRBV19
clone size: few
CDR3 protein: CASSIPPTEAFF
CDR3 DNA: TGTGCCAGTAGTATCCCCCCCACTGAAGCTTTCTTT

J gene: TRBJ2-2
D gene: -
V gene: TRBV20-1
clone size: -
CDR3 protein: CSASVDTGELFF
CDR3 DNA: TGCAGTGCTTCCGTTGACACCGGGGAGCTGTTTTTT

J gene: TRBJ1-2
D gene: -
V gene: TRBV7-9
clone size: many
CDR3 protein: CASSPHFPLSNYGYTF
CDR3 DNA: TGTGCCAGCAGCCCCCACTTCCCCCTTTCTAACTATGGCTACACCTTC

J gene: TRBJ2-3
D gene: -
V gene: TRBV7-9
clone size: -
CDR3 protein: CASSLSGLSTDTQYF
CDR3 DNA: TGTGCCAGCAGCTTAAGCGGGCTAAGCACAGATACGCAGTATTTT

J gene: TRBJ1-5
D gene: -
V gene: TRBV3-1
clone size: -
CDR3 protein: CASSQGGGLNQPQHF
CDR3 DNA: TGTGCCAGCAGCCAAGGGGGGGGCCTCAATCAGCCCCAGCATTTT

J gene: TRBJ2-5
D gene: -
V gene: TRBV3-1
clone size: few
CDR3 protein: CASSRRGESGETQYF
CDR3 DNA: TGTGCCAGCAGCCGCAGAGGAGAGAGTGGGGAGACCCAGTACTTC

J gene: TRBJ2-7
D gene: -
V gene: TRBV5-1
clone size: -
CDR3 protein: CASSTDSLYEQYF
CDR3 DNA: TGCGCCAGCAGCACGGACAGCCTTTACGAGCAGTACTTC

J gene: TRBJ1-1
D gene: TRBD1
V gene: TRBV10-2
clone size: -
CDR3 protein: CASSESDRATEAFF
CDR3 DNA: TGCGCCAGCAGTGAGTCGGACAGGGCCACTGAAGCTTTCTTT

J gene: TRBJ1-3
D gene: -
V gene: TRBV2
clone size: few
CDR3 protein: CASRSLRDTIYF
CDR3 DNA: TGTGCCAGCAGGTCACTCCGTGACACCATATATTTT

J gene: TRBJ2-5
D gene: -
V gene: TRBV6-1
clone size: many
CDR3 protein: CASSEALSQETQYF
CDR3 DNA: TGTGCCAGCAGTGAAGCCCTGAGCCAAGAGACCCAGTACTTC

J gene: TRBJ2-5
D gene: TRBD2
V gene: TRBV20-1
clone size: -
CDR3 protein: CSAMGLAGQPLQETQYF
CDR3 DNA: TGCAGTGCTATGGGGCTAGCGGGTCAACCACTTCAAGAGACCCAGTACTTC

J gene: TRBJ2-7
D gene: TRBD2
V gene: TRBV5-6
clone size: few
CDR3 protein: CASSSFDSGPYEQYF
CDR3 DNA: TGTGCCAGCAGCTCCTTCGATAGCGGGCCCTACGAGCAGTACTTC

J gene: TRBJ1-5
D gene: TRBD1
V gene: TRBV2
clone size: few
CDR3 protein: CASSELNRGGNQPQHF
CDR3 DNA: TGTGCCAGCAGTGAACTTAACAGGGGTGGGAATCAGCCCCAGCATTTT

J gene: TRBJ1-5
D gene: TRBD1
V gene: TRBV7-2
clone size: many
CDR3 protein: CASSQTGDNQPQHF
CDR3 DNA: TGTGCCAGCAGCCAAACAGGGGACAATCAGCCCCAGCATTTT

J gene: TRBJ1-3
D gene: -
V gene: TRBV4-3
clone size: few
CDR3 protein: CASSTEVGNTIYF
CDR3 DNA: TGCGCCAGCAGCACCGAAGTGGGAAACACCATATATTTT

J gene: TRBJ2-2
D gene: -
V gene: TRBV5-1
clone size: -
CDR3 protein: CASSPNTGQGTGELFF
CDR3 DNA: TGCGCCAGCAGCCCAAATACGGGTCAGGGAACCGGGGAGCTGTTTTTT

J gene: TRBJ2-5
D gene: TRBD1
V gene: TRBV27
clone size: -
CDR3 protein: CASSVGQGGAQETQYF
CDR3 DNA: TGTGCCAGCAGTGTAGGACAGGGGGGCGCACAAGAGACCCAGTACTTC